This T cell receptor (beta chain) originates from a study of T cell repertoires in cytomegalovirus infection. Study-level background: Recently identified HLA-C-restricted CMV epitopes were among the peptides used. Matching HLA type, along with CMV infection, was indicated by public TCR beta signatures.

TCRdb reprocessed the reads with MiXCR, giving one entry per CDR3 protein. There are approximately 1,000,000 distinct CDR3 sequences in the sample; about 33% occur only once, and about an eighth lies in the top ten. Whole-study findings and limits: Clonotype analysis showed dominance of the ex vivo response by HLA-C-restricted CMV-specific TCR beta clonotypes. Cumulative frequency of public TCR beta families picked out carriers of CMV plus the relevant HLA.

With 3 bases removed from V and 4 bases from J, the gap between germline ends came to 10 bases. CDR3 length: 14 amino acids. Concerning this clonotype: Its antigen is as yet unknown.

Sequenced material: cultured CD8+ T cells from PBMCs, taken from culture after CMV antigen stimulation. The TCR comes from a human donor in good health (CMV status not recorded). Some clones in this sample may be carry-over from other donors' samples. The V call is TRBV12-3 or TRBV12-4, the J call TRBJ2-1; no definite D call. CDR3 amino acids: CASSFGRFYNEQFF. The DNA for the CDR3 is TGTGCCAGCAGTTTCGGCAGGTTTTACAATGAGCAGTTCTTC.